This record looks at one TCR beta chain sequence and its context. Antigen unknown. Both 60 Vbeta primers and 13 Jbeta primers went into the PCR. Using immunoSEQ multiplex PCR, the repertoire was profiled, and TCRdb retains in-frame clones only, with some absent. The table lists about 89,000 clones, approximately 76% of them singletons. After removal of 8 bases from V and 1 base from J, the junction contained 7 bases not matched to a gene. Germline V gene lookup returns CDR1 MNHEY and CDR2 SVGAGI. The CDR3 covers 14 residues. The data stem from a study of cytomegalovirus exposure and HLA in healthy donors. Findings and caveats of the study: Later analysis found that TCR beta chains associated with HLA were more clonally expanded than other, equally common chains. An analysis done earlier found most TCR beta V segments productive about 87% or about 30% of the time.

The genes are TRBV6-5 and TRBJ2-7, with TRBD1 matching over 8 bases. The receptor's source is a young man in good health and CMV-seropositive. The sequencing sample was made of PBMCs. The DNA for the CDR3 is TGTGCCAGCGGGTATCGGGACAGGTCCTACGAGCAGTACTTC. Translation gives CASGYRDRSYEQYF.